Below are 26 T cell receptor beta chains sequenced from a single sample in a study of CXCR3-negative and CXCR3-positive naive CD8 T cells. Broader study findings: Naive cells with CXCR3 showed TRB CDR3s that were more hydrophobic than those in CXCR3-negative naive cells.

Carrying UMI labels, the TRB cDNA libraries were prepared through 5' RACE. TCRdb reprocessed the 5' RACE reads, with one entry per CDR3 protein and no DNA. This listing includes fewer than 65,000 distinct CDR3 sequences. Their specific antigens are unknown. Input material: naive CXCR3+ CD8+ T cells from blood. The subset was: CD45RO-CCR7+CD27+CD95- naive CD8+ T cells expressing CXCR3 (TNR3+). These receptor sequences come from a human donor in good health. Some clones in this sample may be carry-over from other donors' samples.

The chain has TRBV29-1 and TRBJ2-1; TCRdb lists TRBD2, though no DNA is available to test this call. Germline assignment: CDR1 SQVTM and CDR2 ANQGSEA. This CDR3 is 17 amino acids long. The CDR3 sequence: CSVLSSGGGSSYNEQFF.

This chain connects TRBV29-1 to TRBJ2-7; TCRdb's D call, TRBD1, is unchecked because there is no DNA. The CDR3 consists of 12 residues. CDR1 and CDR2 (germline): SQVTM, ANQGSEA. This CDR3 reads CSVGQQSYEQYF.

CDR3 protein: CASSLEGLGQGSYEQYF. The chain uses TRBV5-6 and TRBJ2-7; absent DNA, TCRdb's TRBD1 call cannot be checked. Looked up from germline, CDR1 is SGHDT and CDR2 is YYEEEE. This CDR3 region has 17 residues.

The J gene is TRBJ2-5, the V gene TRBV30; TCRdb picks TRBD2, but there is no DNA to check that call. CDR1 and CDR2 (germline): GTSNPN, SVGIG (reference sequence). The CDR3 sequence is 16 residues long. This chain's CDR3 is CAWSPLTGDTQETQYF. Full variable domain (outside the CDR3, taken from reference TRBV30 and TRBJ2-5): SQTIHQWPATLVQPVGSPLSLECTVEGTSNPNLYWYRQAAGRGLQLLFYSVGIGQISSEVPQNLSASRPQDRQFILSSKKLLLSDSGFYLCAWSPLTGDTQETQYFGPGTRLLVL.

This chain joins TRBV28 and TRBJ2-1; TCRdb's assignment of TRBD2 cannot be checked, as there is no DNA. This CDR3 contains 14 residues. Germline-derived CDR1 and CDR2 are MDHEN and SYDVKM. CDR3 sequence reads: CASKTSGPYNEQFF.

J is TRBJ2-5 and V is TRBV20-1; TCRdb designates TRBD1, a call that cannot be tested without DNA. Germline values: CDR1 DFQATT, CDR2 SNEGSKA (reference sequence). This CDR3 region has 16 residues. The chain's CDR3 is CSARDVGQGTSETQYF.

V is TRBV11-3 and J is TRBJ2-1; TCRdb reports TRBD2, a call that lacks DNA to check it against. Per the germline V gene, CDR1 is SGHNT and CDR2 is YENEEA. The CDR3 totals 18 residues. CDR3 residues: CASSSDRLASYSYNEQFF.

This chain's CDR3 is CASSYAASGREIYNEQFF. The chain is built from TRBV6-2 or TRBV6-3 and TRBJ2-1; TCRdb's D call, TRBD2, is unchecked because there is no DNA. The germline V gene encodes CDR1 MNHEY and CDR2 SVGEGT. The CDR3 runs to 18 residues.

The chain uses TRBV5-1 and TRBJ2-7; TCRdb indicates TRBD2, and absent DNA this call remains unverified. Germline-derived CDR1 and CDR2 are SGHRS and YFSETQ. The CDR3 length is 14 residues. The CDR3 protein is CASSLGDYPYEQYF.

J is TRBJ2-1 and V is TRBV7-6; TCRdb returns TRBD1, unconfirmable since there is no DNA. The CDR3 totals 13 residues. Germline lookup yields CDR1 SGHVS and CDR2 FNYEAQ. The CDR3 reads CASSPTDYNEQFF.

This clonotype ranks as medium-sized (0.01 to 0.1%) in terms of frequency. The chain joins TRBV6-1 to TRBJ1-5. Germline V gives CDR1 MNHNS, CDR2 SASEGT. CDR3 size: 15 residues. The CDR3 region is CASSLGPVSNQPQHF.

This chain connects TRBV29-1 to TRBJ2-7; TCRdb's assignment of TRBD1 cannot be checked, as there is no DNA. In germline, CDR1 is SQVTM, CDR2 ANQGSEA. CDR3 length equals 14 residues. The CDR3 loop is CSVEWGQGAGEQYF.

The chain is built from TRBV29-1 and TRBJ2-7. This CDR3 comprises 13 residues. Per the germline V gene, CDR1 is SQVTM and CDR2 is ANQGSEA. CDR3: CIVVVDSSYEQYF.

The gene calls are TRBV5-1 and TRBJ2-5. CDR1 is SGHRS and CDR2 is YFSETQ in the germline V gene. The CDR3 contains 16 residues. CDR3 sequence: CASSLVGLDSQETQYF.

The CDR3 reads CASSYGSVRQGFIYEQYF. The chain couples TRBV6-2 or TRBV6-3 to TRBJ2-7; TCRdb proposes TRBD1, but this gene call is untestable without DNA. The CDR3 contains 18 residues. Germline V CDR1 and CDR2: MNHEY, SVGEGT.

The chain couples TRBV29-1 to TRBJ2-3; TCRdb calls TRBD1, which cannot be checked without DNA. The CDR3 is 18 amino acids. Germline V gives CDR1 SQVTM, CDR2 ANQGSEA. CDR3: CSSPQGTGALTSTDTQYF.

This sequence joins TRBV28 and TRBJ2-3; TCRdb names TRBD1, which stays unverified in the absence of DNA. There are 14 residues in the CDR3. Per germline, CDR1 MDHEN and CDR2 SYDVKM. The CDR3 reads CATTRMGVTDTQYF.

V gene TRBV18 combines with J gene TRBJ2-3; with no DNA, the TCRdb D assignment of TRBD1 cannot be verified. This CDR3 spans 16 amino acids. Germline assignment: CDR1 KGHSH and CDR2 LQKENI. The CDR3 sequence: CASSPTDRAGTDTQYF.

The rearrangement uses TRBV29-1 and TRBJ1-1; TCRdb returns TRBD1, unconfirmable since there is no DNA. CDR1 SQVTM and CDR2 ANQGSEA come from the germline V gene. This CDR3 region has 16 residues. CDR3 sequence: CSAGPIRGGVNTEAFF. Full variable domain (missing parts from reference TRBV29-1 and TRBJ1-1): SAVISQKPSRDICQRGTSLTIQCQVDSQVTMMFWYRQQPGQSLTLIATANQGSEATYESGFVIDKFPISRPNLTFSTLTVSNMSPEDSSIYLCSAGPIRGGVNTEAFFGQGTRLTVV.

The chain combines TRBV20-1 with TRBJ1-5. The CDR3 spans 14 residues. The germline CDR1 and CDR2 sequences are DFQATT and SNEGSKA (reference sequence). CDR3 sequence reads: CSAREGWGYQPQHF.

The gene calls are TRBV6-5 and TRBJ1-1; the TCRdb D gene call, TRBD1, has no DNA to confirm it. Per the germline V gene, CDR1 is MNHEY and CDR2 is SVGAGI. This CDR3 comprises 14 residues. The CDR3 protein is CASSGTGALSKAFF.

This CDR3 reads CASNPTPASSYNEQFF. V usage is TRBV19 and J usage is TRBJ2-1. Germline lookup yields CDR1 LNHDA and CDR2 SQIVND (reference sequence). The CDR3 is 16 amino acids.

The chain employs TRBV12-3 or TRBV12-4 and TRBJ2-5; the TCRdb D gene call, TRBD1, has no DNA to confirm it. The CDR3 totals 16 residues. CDR3: CASSSNSGTGEETQYF.

This chain uses TRBV29-1 with TRBJ1-1. In germline, CDR1 is SQVTM, CDR2 ANQGSEA. The CDR3 extends over 13 amino acids. CDR3 loop: CSVDDSLNTEAFF.

The V gene is TRBV29-1, the J gene TRBJ2-3; without DNA, the TCRdb call of TRBD1 cannot be checked. This CDR3 contains 15 residues. Germline V gene data show CDR1 as SQVTM and CDR2 as ANQGSEA. The CDR3 here is CGGGRDTDLSDTQYF.

V is TRBV5-6 and J is TRBJ2-1; as DNA is missing, the TRBD1 call by TCRdb cannot be tested. Germline assignment: CDR1 SGHDT and CDR2 YYEEEE. The CDR3 length is 15 residues. CDR3 loop: CASSLEGRGINEQFF.